Listed below are T cell receptor beta chains from one sample, sequenced in a study of vaccination effects on CD4 cells after COVID-19. Sequenced by immunoSEQ multiplex PCR; TCRdb stores in-frame clones only, minus some. Here the sample spans 25,000 to 30,000 clones, more than 65% being singletons. No antigen has been identified for these receptors. This specimen consisted of CD4+ T cells from PBMCs cultured with HCoV-NL63 spike peptides, obtained before COVID-19 vaccination. The receptors here all came from a human donor who received a COVID-19 vaccine. Each CDR3 is given with its conserved first and last residue. A D gene is named only where the DNA matches it firmly. Clone sizes are given selectively: once, few, many, or a class where the clone is expanded.

v_call	clone_size	d_call	j_call	cdr3_aa	cdr3_nt
TRBV5-8	.	TRBD2	TRBJ2-2	CASSLERGTGELFF	TGTGCCAGCAGCTTGGAGCGGGGCACCGGGGAGCTGTTTTTT
TRBV30	.	.	TRBJ1-2	CAWSVEGYYGYTF	TGTGCCTGGAGTGTAGAGGGATACTATGGCTACACCTTC
TRBV18	.	TRBD2	TRBJ2-1	CASSPPSGGGNEQFF	TGTGCCAGCTCACCACCTAGCGGGGGGGGCAATGAGCAGTTCTTC
TRBV3-1/TRBV3-2	.	TRBD2	TRBJ2-1	CASSLPGLADSYNEQFF	TGTGCCAGCAGCCTACCGGGACTAGCGGACTCCTACAATGAGCAGTTCTTC
TRBV19	.	TRBD2	TRBJ2-3	CASSMGGLAGTTQYF	TGTGCCAGTAGTATGGGTGGGCTAGCGGGAACTACGCAGTATTTT
TRBV9	.	TRBD2	TRBJ2-1	CASSESGRSHNEQFF	TGTGCCAGCAGCGAGAGCGGGAGGTCCCACAATGAGCAGTTCTTC
TRBV27	few	.	TRBJ2-7	CASGQGRYEQYF	TGTGCCAGCGGGCAGGGCCGCTACGAGCAGTACTTC
TRBV6-2/TRBV6-3	once	TRBD1	TRBJ1-1	CASSSHRTGNTEAFF	TGTGCCAGCAGTTCGCATCGGACAGGGAACACTGAAGCTTTCTTT
TRBV2	.	.	TRBJ1-2	CASRAGGKNYGYTF	TGTGCCAGCAGAGCCGGGGGAAAAAACTATGGCTACACCTTC
TRBV6-5	.	TRBD1	TRBJ2-3	CASRSGQGHTDTQYF	TGTGCCAGCAGGTCGGGACAGGGTCACACAGATACGCAGTATTTT
TRBV9	many	TRBD1	TRBJ2-5	CASSVRQGVQETQYF	TGTGCCAGCAGCGTTCGACAGGGGGTTCAAGAGACCCAGTACTTC
TRBV7-2	.	.	TRBJ2-1	CASSLEGKRNNEQFF	TGTGCCAGCAGCTTAGAGGGTAAGCGGAACAATGAGCAGTTCTTC
TRBV19	.	TRBD1	TRBJ2-1	CASSYRGQANEQFF	TGTGCCAGTTCTTACAGGGGGCAGGCCAATGAGCAGTTCTTC
TRBV9	.	TRBD2	TRBJ2-1	CASSLTSGLDEQFF	TGTGCCAGCAGCCTGACTAGCGGTCTTGATGAGCAGTTCTTC
TRBV6-5	.	.	TRBJ2-3	CASGDVVTDTQYF	TGTGCCAGCGGGGATGTGGTCACAGATACGCAGTATTTT
TRBV5-1	.	TRBD1	TRBJ2-5	CASSWTGYQETQYF	TGCGCCAGCAGCTGGACAGGGTACCAAGAGACCCAGTACTTC
TRBV10-3	once	TRBD1	TRBJ2-1	CATRDWDSANEQFF	TGTGCCACCCGAGACTGGGACAGCGCCAATGAGCAGTTCTTC
TRBV29-1	once	.	TRBJ1-3	CSVEWNSGNTIYF	TGCAGCGTTGAATGGAACTCTGGAAACACCATATATTTT
TRBV13	.	.	TRBJ1-2	CASSYTGNYYGYTF	TGTGCCAGCAGCTACACAGGGAATTACTATGGCTACACCTTC
TRBV9	.	TRBD2	TRBJ2-3	CASSAGGYTDTQYF	TGTGCCAGCAGCGCCGGGGGGTACACAGATACGCAGTATTTT